This T cell receptor (beta chain) was captured in a study of cytomegalovirus exposure and HLA in healthy donors. Study-level information: Unique TCRs from HLA-typed donors, about 78 million of them, were held in an early data release. Study-level findings and limits: In vitro experiments confirmed that three CMV-associated chains were specific for CMV antigens.

This clone was observed a few times. Its target is unknown. Although they were nominally healthy when sampled, donors likely had unrecorded immune exposures. This PCR relied on a set of 60 Vbeta primers and 13 Jbeta primers. Data came from immunoSEQ multiplex PCR; TCRdb stores just in-frame clones and leaves some out. The sample lists tens of thousands of clones, 65% to 80% occurring once. CDR1 and CDR2 from the germline V gene are MGHDK and SYGVNS. The CDR3 length is 13 residues. V was cut by 3 bases and J by 3 bases, with 8 bases left in between. The sequencing sample was made of PBMCs. V usage is TRBV25-1 and J usage is TRBJ2-5; D is perhaps TRBD1 (5 bases). The receptor was isolated from a woman in her twenties or thirties in good health and CMV-seronegative. As DNA, the CDR3 is TGTGCCAGCAGTGAGGGGCCAGAAGAGACCCAGTACTTC. Protein: CASSEGPEETQYF.